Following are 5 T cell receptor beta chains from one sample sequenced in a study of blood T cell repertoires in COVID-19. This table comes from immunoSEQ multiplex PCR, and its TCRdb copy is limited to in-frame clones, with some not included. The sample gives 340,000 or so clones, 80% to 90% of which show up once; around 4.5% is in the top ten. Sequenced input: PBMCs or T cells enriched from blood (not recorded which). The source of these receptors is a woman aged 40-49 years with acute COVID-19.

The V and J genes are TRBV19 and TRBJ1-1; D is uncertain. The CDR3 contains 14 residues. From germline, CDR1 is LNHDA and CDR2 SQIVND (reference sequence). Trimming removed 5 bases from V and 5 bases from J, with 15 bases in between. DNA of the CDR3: TGTGCCAGTAGTCCCCCGAGGCTTCTTACTGAAGCTTTCTTT. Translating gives CASSPPRLLTEAFF.

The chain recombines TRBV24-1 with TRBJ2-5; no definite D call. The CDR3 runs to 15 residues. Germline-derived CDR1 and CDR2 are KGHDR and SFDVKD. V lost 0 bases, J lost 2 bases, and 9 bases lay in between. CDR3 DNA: TGTGCCACCAGTGATTTGGTAGAGTTTCAAGAGACCCAGTACTTC. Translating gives CATSDLVEFQETQYF.

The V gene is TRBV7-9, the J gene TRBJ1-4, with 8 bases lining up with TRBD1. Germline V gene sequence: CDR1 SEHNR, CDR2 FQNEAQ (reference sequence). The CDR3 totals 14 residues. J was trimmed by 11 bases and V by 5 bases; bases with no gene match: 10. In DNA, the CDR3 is TGTGCCAGCAGCCTGGGACAGGTGGCGGACAAACTGTTTTTT. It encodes CASSLGQVADKLFF.

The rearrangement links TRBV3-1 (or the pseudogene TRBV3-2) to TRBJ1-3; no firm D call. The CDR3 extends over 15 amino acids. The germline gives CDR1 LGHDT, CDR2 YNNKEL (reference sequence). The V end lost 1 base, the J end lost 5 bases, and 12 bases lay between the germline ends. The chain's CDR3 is CASSQAEGGRNTIYF. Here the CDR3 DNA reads TGTGCCAGCAGCCAAGCCGAGGGTGGGAGAAACACCATATATTTT.

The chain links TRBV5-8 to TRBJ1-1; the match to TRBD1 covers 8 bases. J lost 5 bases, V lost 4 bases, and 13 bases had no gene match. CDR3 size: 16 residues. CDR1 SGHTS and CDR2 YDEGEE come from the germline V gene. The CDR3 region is CASSQLGQAFRTEAFF. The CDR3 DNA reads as TGTGCCAGCAGCCAACTGGGACAGGCCTTTCGGACTGAAGCTTTCTTT.